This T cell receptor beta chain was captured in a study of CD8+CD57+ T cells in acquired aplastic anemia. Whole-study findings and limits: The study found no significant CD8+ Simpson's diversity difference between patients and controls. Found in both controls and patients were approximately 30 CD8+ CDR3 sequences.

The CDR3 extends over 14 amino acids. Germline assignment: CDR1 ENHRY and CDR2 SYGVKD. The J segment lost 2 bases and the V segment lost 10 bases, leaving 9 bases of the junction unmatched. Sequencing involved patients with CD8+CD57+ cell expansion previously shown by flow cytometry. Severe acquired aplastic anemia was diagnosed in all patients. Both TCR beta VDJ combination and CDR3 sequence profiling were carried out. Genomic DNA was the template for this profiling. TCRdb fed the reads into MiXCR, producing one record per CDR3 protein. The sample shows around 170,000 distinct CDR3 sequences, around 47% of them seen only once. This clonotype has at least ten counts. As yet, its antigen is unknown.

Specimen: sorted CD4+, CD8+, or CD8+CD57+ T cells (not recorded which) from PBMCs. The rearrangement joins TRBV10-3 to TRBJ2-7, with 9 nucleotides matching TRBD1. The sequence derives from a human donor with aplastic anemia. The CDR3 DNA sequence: TGTGCCACGAAGCCCGGGACAGGGACCTACGAGCAGTACTTC. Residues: CATKPGTGTYEQYF.